This entry lists 10 T cell receptor beta chains sequenced from one sample in a study of Tregs in tolerant kidney transplant recipients. Profiled with immunoSEQ multiplex PCR; TCRdb holds only in-frame clones, not every one. The sample holds about 100,000 clones, around 87% seen once. Specimen: CD4+ T cells from blood, collected before the transplant. The receptors were gathered from a human donor who received a combined kidney and bone marrow transplant.

This clone has more than one count but fewer than ten. This CDR3 is CASSLAAGGLYEQYF. Here the CDR3 DNA reads TGTGCCAGCAGCTTAGCGGCGGGAGGATTGTACGAGCAGTACTTC. The J gene is TRBJ2-7, the V gene TRBV7-9; 8 positions match TRBD2. The J segment lost 4 bases and the V segment lost 0 bases, leaving 5 bases of the junction unmatched. The CDR3 is 15 residues long. CDR1 is SEHNR and CDR2 is FQNEAQ in the germline V gene (reference sequence).

The table lists this clone with a few counts. The chain carries TRBV19 and TRBJ2-7; 7 bases line up with TRBD2. Germline-derived CDR1 and CDR2 are LNHDA and SQIVND (reference sequence). The CDR3 runs to 15 residues. V lost 5 bases, J lost 4 bases, and 11 bases stayed unmatched. The CDR3 coding sequence is TGTGCCAGTAGTCCCCGGGACTATGCGCTTTACGAGCAGTACTTC. Its protein product is CASSPRDYALYEQYF.

V is TRBV19 and J is TRBJ1-1; D uncertain. V lost 4 bases to trimming and J lost 3 bases, with 18 bases between them. CDR1 is LNHDA, CDR2 SQIVND, per germline (reference sequence). The CDR3 covers 16 residues. Here the CDR3 DNA reads TGTGCCAGTAGTACTCCGGACGCAAGGCGGGACACTGAAGCTTTCTTT. This encodes CASSTPDARRDTEAFF.

The chain recombines TRBV15 with TRBJ2-1; 8 bases match TRBD2. V was clipped by 1 base and J by 2 bases; unmatched bases: 4. CDR1 LNHNV and CDR2 YYDKDF come from the germline V gene (reference sequence). The CDR3 contains 16 residues. CDR3 DNA sequence: TGTGCCACCAGCAGAGTAAAAGCGGGGGCCTACAATGAGCAGTTCTTC. It yields the protein CATSRVKAGAYNEQFF.

This clone was counted only a few times. The DNA of the CDR3 is TGTGCCAGCAGCTTGCGGACAGGGACTACCTACGAGCAGTACTTC. This sequence encodes CASSLRTGTTYEQYF. This chain connects TRBV7-8 to TRBJ2-7; D is possibly TRBD1 (8 bases). The CDR3 spans 15 residues. Germline V gene sequence: CDR1 SGHVS, CDR2 FQNEAQ. Trimming took off 3 bases at V and 2 bases at J, with 14 bases between the two ends.

The chain links TRBV7-9 to TRBJ1-2, with D perhaps TRBD1 (6 bases). Germline V gene lookup returns CDR1 SEHNR and CDR2 FQNEAQ (reference sequence). This CDR3 contains 14 residues. V was clipped by 0 bases and J by 6 bases, with 11 bases between them. CDR3 DNA sequence: TGTGCCAGCAGCTTAGCCGACAAGGGGGATGGCTACACCTTC. Protein product: CASSLADKGDGYTF.

This chain links TRBV6-5 with TRBJ2-7, with 8 bases fitting TRBD1. The CDR3 length is 15 residues. Unmatched junction bases numbered 12, after V lost 6 bases and J lost 5 bases. Germline CDR1 is MNHEY and CDR2 is SVGAGI. The CDR3 here is CASSRPRQGANEQYF. The DNA for the CDR3 is TGTGCCAGCAGCAGACCGCGGCAGGGGGCGAACGAGCAGTACTTC.

The rearrangement links TRBV10-3 to TRBJ2-7; D ambiguous. From germline, CDR1 is ENHRY and CDR2 SYGVKD. With 2 bases removed from V and 2 bases from J, the gap between germline ends came to 13 bases. The CDR3 contains 15 residues. CDR3: CAISEGETPPYEQYF. Here the CDR3 DNA reads TGTGCCATCAGTGAGGGAGAGACCCCCCCCTACGAGCAGTACTTC.

V and J are TRBV5-6 and TRBJ2-5; D perhaps matches TRBD1 (5 bases). Germline values: CDR1 SGHDT, CDR2 YYEEEE. V shed 0 bases and J shed 5 bases, with 14 bases lying between them. CDR3 length: 15 amino acids. The CDR3 spells CASSLEGRVRETQYF. The CDR3 DNA reads as TGTGCCAGCAGCTTGGAGGGGCGAGTACGGGAGACCCAGTACTTC. Supplemented by reference TRBV5-6 and TRBJ2-5, the full variable domain reads DAGVTQSPTHLIKTRGQQVTLRCSPKSGHDTVSWYQQALGQGPQFIFQYYEEEERQRGNFPDRFSGHQFPNYSSELNVNALLLGDSALYLCASSLEGRVRETQYFGPGTRLLVL.

This chain connects TRBV5-1 to TRBJ2-2, with 8 positions matching TRBD2. Germline assignment: CDR1 SGHRS and CDR2 YFSETQ. The CDR3 has 15 residues. Trimming at V came to 4 bases and at J to 0 bases, leaving 2 bases not matched to a gene. The CDR3 spells CASSPGGANTGELFF. The CDR3 DNA reads as TGCGCCAGCAGCCCCGGGGGGGCGAACACCGGGGAGCTGTTTTTT. Full variable domain (rest looked up from reference TRBV5-1 and TRBJ2-2): KAGVTQTPRYLIKTRGQQVTLSCSPISGHRSVSWYQQTPGQGLQFLFEYFSETQRNKGNFPGRFSGRQFSNSRSEMNVSTLELGDSALYLCASSPGGANTGELFFGEGSRLTVL.